This T cell receptor (beta chain) is from a study of T cell changes during pregnancy in multiple sclerosis. Profiling relied on immunoSEQ multiplex PCR, and the TCRdb table lists in-frame clones only, not all of them. This table has about 58,000 clones, about 89% appearing once. The sample here was CD4+ T cells from peripheral blood mononuclear cells, taken after pregnancy. The origin of this receptor is a female donor in good health, enrolled as a control in a pregnancy study.

The CDR3 spells CASSSTGTGSNQPQHF. The DNA for the CDR3 is TGTGCCAGCAGCTCCACCGGGACAGGGTCCAATCAGCCCCAGCATTTT. This rearrangement joins TRBV7-2 to TRBJ1-5; TRBD1 agrees at 9 bases. CDR3 size: 16 residues. V trimming: 4 bases; J trimming: 3 bases; junction bases outside the gene matches: 7. The germline CDR1 and CDR2 sequences are SGHTA and FQGNSA.